This T cell receptor (beta chain) appears in the sequencing data of a study of control samples from healthy donors and cancer patients. Produced via immunoSEQ multiplex PCR; TCRdb's table is partial and in-frame only. The sample has tens of thousands of clones, 94% seen once. The CDR3 sequence is 17 residues long. Per the germline V gene, CDR1 is ENHRY and CDR2 is SYGVKD. The V and J ends lost 5 bases and 4 bases respectively, with 18 bases between them. This sequence originates from a man aged 30-40 years in good health. The V and J genes are TRBV10-3 and TRBJ1-6; tentative D call: TRBD1 (5 bases). Sequenced material: blood. The CDR3: CAISPNLGDPYNSPLHF. The CDR3 DNA reads TGTGCCATCAGTCCGAACTTGGGGGACCCATATAATTCACCCCTCCACTTT.